Following are 28 T cell receptor beta chains from one sample sequenced in a study of T-cell reconstitution after alpha-beta-depleted transplantation in children. Preparation of the TCRbeta library involved a method that used unique molecular identifiers. Each CDR3 protein gets one entry after TCRdb re-called the PCR reads with MiXCR. The table shows hundreds of thousands of distinct CDR3 sequences, with about 21% occurring only once. The sequencing here drew on PBMCs, mostly from graft donor cells, taken 360 days after TCRalphabeta/CD19-depleted stem cell transplant. The receptors originated from a boy less than two years old who had a stem cell transplant for acute myeloid leukemia, so the T cells may come from the graft donor.

The sample holds a few counts of this clonotype. The chain's CDR3 is CSAPYEDYRRETQYF. The CDR3 bases are TGCAGTGCTCCCTATGAGGACTACCGGAGAGAGACCCAGTACTTC. The chain joins TRBV20-1 to TRBJ2-5; weak D call: TRBD2 (6 bases). Germline loops: CDR1 DFQATT, CDR2 SNEGSKA (reference sequence). Trimming stripped 5 bases from V and 4 bases from J, with 20 bases between. The CDR3 is 15 amino acids.

This clonotype was detected a few times. The chain is built from TRBV20-1 and TRBJ2-5; D unresolved. Between the trimmed V and J ends, which lost 1 base and 5 bases, there was a span of 14 bases. Germline V gene lookup returns CDR1 DFQATT and CDR2 SNEGSKA (reference sequence). The CDR3 runs 14 residues. The CDR3 DNA follows: TGCAGTGCTAGAGCTACGGATTCCACGGAGACCCAGTACTTC. This encodes CSARATDSTETQYF.

This rearrangement joins TRBV7-3 to TRBJ2-3; 11 nucleotides align to TRBD2. This CDR3 spans 17 amino acids. After removal of 5 bases from V and 5 bases from J, the junction contained 12 bases not matched to a gene. CDR1 and CDR2 (germline): SGHTA, FQGTGA. The CDR3 DNA reads as TGTGCCAGCAGCCATCCACTAGCGGGGGACGGGGGAGATACGCAGTATTTT. Its protein is CASSHPLAGDGGDTQYF.

The V and J genes are TRBV20-1 and TRBJ1-5; 9 bases match TRBD1. The V segment lost 3 bases and the J segment 5 bases; nucleotides outside the gene matches: 2. This CDR3 is 13 amino acids long. Looked up from germline, CDR1 is DFQATT and CDR2 is SNEGSKA (reference sequence). In nucleotides, the CDR3 is TGCAGTGCTAGGTGGACAGGGGATCAGCCCCAGCATTTT. Translation: CSARWTGDQPQHF.

This clonotype was counted between two and nine times. The rearrangement links TRBV29-1 to TRBJ1-1, with a tentative D call TRBD1 (5 bases). With 3 bases removed from V and 5 bases from J, the gap between germline ends came to 16 bases. CDR3 length: 14 amino acids. Germline V gene lookup returns CDR1 SQVTM and CDR2 ANQGSEA. CDR3 nucleotide sequence: TGCAGCGTTGATTCCACAGGTCCGGGGACTGAAGCTTTCTTT. Translating it yields CSVDSTGPGTEAFF.

The chain employs TRBV10-1 and TRBJ1-1; TRBD1 might be the D (5 bases). This CDR3 spans 13 amino acids. Trimming took off 6 bases at V and 2 bases at J, with 10 bases between the two ends. CDR1 WNHNN and CDR2 SYGVQD come from the germline V gene (reference sequence). The CDR3 DNA sequence: TGCGCCAGCAGGGTGGGACTCAACACTGAAGCTTTCTTT. This sequence encodes CASRVGLNTEAFF.

This clonotype came up a few times. V usage is TRBV4-3 and J usage is TRBJ2-3, with a tentative D call TRBD2 (6 bases). The CDR3 loop spans 16 amino acids. Germline lookup yields CDR1 LGHNA and CDR2 YSLEER. The germline V and J ends were trimmed by 1 base and 2 bases, with 13 bases remaining between them. In DNA, the CDR3 is TGCGCCAGCAGCCAAGTGGCGGGGAGATACACAGATACGCAGTATTTT. It is translated as CASSQVAGRYTDTQYF.

Comments on this clonotype: This may come from a read error, since a much larger clone is one base off. This chain connects TRBV2 to TRBJ2-3; D not certain. Germline loops: CDR1 SNHLY, CDR2 FYNNEI. Trimming shortened V by 7 bases and J by 0 bases, and 2 bases separated the two germline ends. The CDR3 has 11 amino acids. The CDR3 sequence is CASISTDTQYF. Written as DNA, the CDR3 is TGTGCCAGCATCAGCACAGATACGCAGTATTTT. The full variable domain, rest sourced from reference TRBV2 and TRBJ2-3, is EPEVTQTPSHQVTQMGQEVILRCVPISNHLYFYWYRQILGQKVEFLVSFYNNEISEKSEIFDDQFSVERPDGSNFTLKIRSTKLEDSAMYFCASISTDTQYFGPGTRLTVL.

This clonotype was detected a few times. The V and J genes are TRBV20-1 and TRBJ2-5, with TRBD2 matching over 10 bases. Germline V gene sequence: CDR1 DFQATT, CDR2 SNEGSKA (reference sequence). V lost 4 bases, J lost 0 bases, and 5 bases stayed unmatched. The CDR3 loop spans 15 amino acids. The CDR3 sequence is CSATPLAGDQETQYF. CDR3 coding DNA: TGCAGTGCTACCCCCCTAGCGGGGGACCAAGAGACCCAGTACTTC.

The sample holds many counts of this clonotype. The chain carries TRBV2 and TRBJ2-3; tentatively, D is TRBD2 (5 bases). Looked up from germline, CDR1 is SNHLY and CDR2 is FYNNEI. Trimming left V 6 bases short and J 0 bases short, with 13 bases between. The CDR3 runs 15 residues. The CDR3 bases are TGTGCCAGCAGGCCGTTCGGGGTGAGCACAGATACGCAGTATTTT. It codes for CASRPFGVSTDTQYF.

This clonotype was found many times. The chain links TRBV20-1 to TRBJ2-3; no firm D call. This CDR3 comprises 15 residues. Germline V CDR1 and CDR2: DFQATT, SNEGSKA (reference sequence). V dropped 2 bases and J dropped 2 bases, with 14 bases sitting between them. This CDR3 is CSARTPGQITDTQYF. The DNA of the CDR3 is TGCAGTGCTAGAACGCCGGGCCAGATCACAGATACGCAGTATTTT.

In DNA form, the CDR3 reads TGTGCCAGCAGCTTAGCGGTCTTACAGGGGCGTCAGCCCCAGCATTTT. It specifies CASSLAVLQGRQPQHF. The chain couples TRBV7-2 to TRBJ1-5; 7 nucleotides align to TRBD1. The CDR3 runs to 16 residues. V was pared by 0 bases and J by 6 bases, with 8 bases of the junction left unmatched. Germline CDR1 SGHTA, CDR2 FQGNSA.

This clonotype occurred a few times. The chain carries TRBV6-1 and TRBJ2-7; D may correspond to TRBD1 or TRBD2 (5 bases each). Germline CDR1 is MNHNS and CDR2 is SASEGT. V gave up 0 bases and J gave up 3 bases, with 15 bases separating them. The CDR3 sequence is 16 residues long. CDR3 in DNA: TGTGCCAGCAGTGAAGCTGGGACCCAAGTCGGCTACGAGCAGTACGTC. It is translated as CASSEAGTQVGYEQYV.

J is TRBJ2-6 and V is TRBV12-3 or TRBV12-4, with D unclear. Trimming pared 0 bases from V and 3 bases from J, leaving 9 bases between. This CDR3 has 16 residues. CDR3 DNA sequence: TGTGCCAGCAGTTTAGCGTTGACGTTTGGGGCCAACGTCCTGACTTTC. Protein product: CASSLALTFGANVLTF.

J is TRBJ2-7 and V is TRBV5-1, with D perhaps TRBD1 or TRBD2 (5 bases each). Looked up from germline, CDR1 is SGHRS and CDR2 is YFSETQ. The CDR3 covers 15 residues. Trimming shortened V by 3 bases and J by 3 bases, and 16 bases separated the two germline ends. The CDR3 sequence: CASSSGSGSIYEQYV. In DNA, the CDR3 is TGCGCCAGCAGCTCGGGGTCAGGGTCGATCTACGAGCAGTACGTC.

This clonotype was seen repeatedly, ten times or more. The rearrangement joins TRBV3-1 to TRBJ2-2, with unresolved D. Germline V gives CDR1 LGHDT, CDR2 YNNKEL (reference sequence). V was trimmed by 4 bases and J by 5 bases, leaving 11 bases between them. This CDR3 is built from 14 residues. CDR3 loop: CASSPPWETGELFF. The CDR3 DNA reads TGTGCCAGCAGCCCTCCCTGGGAAACCGGGGAGCTGTTTTTT.

Ten or more counts support this clonotype. The chain uses TRBV20-1 and TRBJ2-5; D unclear. Germline CDR1 DFQATT, CDR2 SNEGSKA (reference sequence). Trimming took 6 bases from V and 2 from J, leaving 10 bases between them. The CDR3 covers 12 residues. CDR3 in amino acids: CSAQVGQETQYF. The CDR3 coding sequence is TGCAGTGCCCAGGTCGGGCAAGAGACCCAGTACTTC.

The J gene is TRBJ2-2, the V gene TRBV28; D unclear. Germline loops: CDR1 MDHEN, CDR2 SYDVKM. V lost 3 bases to trimming and J lost 4 bases, with 15 bases between them. The CDR3 has 16 residues. CDR3 in amino acids: CASSLASAPGTGELFF. The CDR3 nucleotides read TGTGCCAGCAGTTTGGCGTCCGCTCCCGGCACCGGGGAGCTGTTTTTT.

This clonotype was seen a few times. The chain is built from TRBV15 and TRBJ1-5, with D hard to call. The CDR3 has 15 amino acids. Trimming stripped 7 bases from V and 1 base from J, with 14 bases between. Germline values: CDR1 LNHNV, CDR2 YYDKDF (reference sequence). For the CDR3, the DNA is TGTGCCACCAACCCAACCGGAGGGAGCAATCAGCCCCAGCATTTT. Protein: CATNPTGGSNQPQHF.

This clonotype was observed at least ten times. J is TRBJ2-1 and V is TRBV4-3, with D uncertain. Trimming took off 0 bases at V and 0 bases at J, with 9 bases between the two ends. The CDR3 spans 16 residues. Germline V gene sequence: CDR1 LGHNA, CDR2 YSLEER. As DNA, the CDR3 is TGCGCCAGCAGCCAAGAAGGCTACAGCTCCTACAATGAGCAGTTCTTC. Its translation is CASSQEGYSSYNEQFF.

This clonotype was found many times. The chain employs TRBV10-3 and TRBJ1-2; D remains unclear. The CDR3 spans 16 residues. V was shortened by 2 bases and J by 5 bases, with 18 bases between the two germline ends. Germline values: CDR1 ENHRY, CDR2 SYGVKD. CDR3 sequence reads: CAISEADDRRLYGYTF. The CDR3 bases are TGTGCCATCAGTGAGGCCGACGACCGACGGTTATATGGCTACACCTTC.

This chain connects TRBV28 to TRBJ2-5; no reliable D call. Trimming pared 3 bases from V and 2 bases from J, leaving 10 bases between. The CDR3 is made up of 14 amino acids. The germline gives CDR1 MDHEN, CDR2 SYDVKM. This chain's CDR3 is CASSLVMTQETQYF. Here the CDR3 DNA reads TGTGCCAGCAGTTTGGTTATGACTCAAGAGACCCAGTACTTC.

The chain combines TRBV10-3 with TRBJ2-1, with D possibly being TRBD2 (5 bases). CDR3 size: 15 residues. The germline CDR1 and CDR2 sequences are ENHRY and SYGVKD. The V end was cut by 4 bases, the J end by 0 bases, with 10 bases between. In DNA form, the CDR3 reads TGTGCCATCAGTGTGGAGGCAGACTCCTACAATGAGCAGTTCTTC. Translation gives CAISVEADSYNEQFF.

This clonotype was seen ten or more times. The chain carries TRBV12-3 or TRBV12-4 and TRBJ1-2; TRBD1 matches at 8 bases. The V and J ends lost 6 bases and 4 bases, in that order; junction bases with no gene match: 7. There are 14 residues in the CDR3. The CDR3: CASRGRDRSYGYTF. The CDR3 bases are TGTGCCAGCAGGGGCCGGGACAGGTCCTATGGCTACACCTTC.

This clonotype has only a few counts. The chain joins TRBV7-9 to TRBJ2-1; D perhaps matches TRBD2 (5 bases). The V and J ends lost 5 bases and 6 bases respectively, with 8 bases between them. Germline CDR1 and CDR2: SEHNR and FQNEAQ (reference sequence). The CDR3 totals 12 residues. The CDR3 DNA reads as TGTGCCAGCAGCCAGGCGGGCAATGAGCAGTTCTTC. Its protein product is CASSQAGNEQFF.

In this sample, this clonotype turned up many times. The gene calls are TRBV12-3 or TRBV12-4 and TRBJ2-7; D remains unclear. Trimming removed 5 bases from V and 4 bases from J, with 6 bases in between. The CDR3 loop spans 11 amino acids. The CDR3 spells CASSTWYEQYF. For the CDR3, the DNA is TGTGCCAGCAGTACCTGGTACGAGCAGTACTTC.

This sequence joins TRBV20-1 and TRBJ1-2, with 8 nucleotides matching TRBD1. Trimming removed 2 bases from V and 6 bases from J; junction bases left unmatched: 2. CDR3 size: 12 residues. The germline CDR1 and CDR2 sequences are DFQATT and SNEGSKA (reference sequence). The CDR3 spells CSARYRGNGYTF. The CDR3 DNA sequence: TGCAGTGCTAGATACAGGGGGAATGGCTACACCTTC.

A few counts support this clonotype. This sequence joins TRBV15 and TRBJ1-1, with 8 positions matching TRBD1. Germline V gene data show CDR1 as LNHNV and CDR2 as YYDKDF (reference sequence). After removal of 5 bases from V and 0 bases from J, the junction contained 5 bases not matched to a gene. The CDR3 extends over 15 amino acids. CDR3 protein: CATSGGQALNTEAFF. In nucleotides, the CDR3 is TGTGCCACCAGCGGGGGACAGGCGCTGAACACTGAAGCTTTCTTT.